The 9 T cell receptor beta chains presented below share a single source sample, sequenced in a study of technical replicates of blood from several donors. Libraries were prepared by immunoSEQ multiplex PCR; TCRdb keeps only in-frame clonotypes and omits some of them. Among some 17,000 clones, roughly 91% were seen once, and the ten largest hold around 12%. Sequenced input: PBMCs. These TCRs come from a human donor in good health.

The chain is built from TRBV2 and TRBJ2-7, with D perhaps TRBD2 (5 bases). V lost 5 bases and J lost 2, with 19 bases in between. Germline lookup yields CDR1 SNHLY and CDR2 FYNNEI. The CDR3 runs to 16 residues. This CDR3 reads CASSSSGVPLAYEQYF. For the CDR3, the DNA is TGTGCCAGCAGTAGCTCCGGGGTCCCGCTAGCCTACGAGCAGTACTTC.

This clone appeared once. The V gene is TRBV7-9, the J gene TRBJ2-3, with 8 nucleotides matching TRBD1. Unmatched junction bases numbered 6, after V lost 4 bases and J lost 6 bases. The CDR3 spans 14 residues. Germline CDR1 reads SEHNR; CDR2 reads FQNEAQ (reference sequence). The DNA for the CDR3 is TGTGCCAGCAGCTCCGGGACAGGATGGGATACGCAGTATTTT. This translates into CASSSGTGWDTQYF.

A single count supports this clone. The rearrangement joins TRBV5-6 to TRBJ2-5; the match to TRBD1 covers 8 bases. There are 14 residues in the CDR3. The V and J ends lost 4 bases and 11 bases, in that order; junction bases with no gene match: 13. From germline, CDR1 is SGHDT and CDR2 YYEEEE. CDR3 in DNA: TGTGCCAGCAGCGCCGGGACAGGACAAAGGGAGCAGTACTTC. Translated: CASSAGTGQREQYF.

The chain has TRBV4-1 and TRBJ2-1; a possible D gene is TRBD2 (6 bases). This CDR3 has 15 amino acids. V was cut by 0 bases and J by 6 bases, with 12 bases left in between. Per the germline V gene, CDR1 is MGHRA and CDR2 is YSYEKL. Here the CDR3 reads CASSQDGLAINEQFF. DNA of the CDR3: TGCGCCAGCAGCCAAGATGGGCTAGCGATCAATGAGCAGTTCTTC.

The chain combines TRBV9 with TRBJ1-3; a possible D gene is TRBD1 (6 bases). CDR3 length: 17 amino acids. Germline values: CDR1 SGDLS, CDR2 YYNGEE. Trimming took off 4 bases at V and 2 bases at J, with 19 bases between the two ends. The CDR3 DNA sequence: TGTGCCAGCAGCCCCAGGGGCCCACCACGAACTGGAAACACCATATATTTT. It specifies CASSPRGPPRTGNTIYF.

J is TRBJ2-3 and V is TRBV19; possibly TRBD1 for D (7 bases). The V end was cut by 3 bases, the J end by 3 bases, with 13 bases between. This CDR3 is 15 amino acids long. CDR1 and CDR2 (germline): LNHDA, SQIVND (reference sequence). Written as DNA, the CDR3 is TGTGCCAGTAGTATTATTTCAGGGGGGACAGATACGCAGTATTTT. This translates into CASSIISGGTDTQYF.

The rearrangement joins TRBV5-6 to TRBJ2-5; D gene ambiguous. Trimming took off 2 bases at V and 2 bases at J, with 10 bases between the two ends. The CDR3 is 14 amino acids. Germline V lookup: CDR1 SGHDT, CDR2 YYEEEE. CDR3 sequence reads: CASSFQAKQETQYF. In DNA form, the CDR3 reads TGTGCCAGCAGCTTCCAGGCCAAACAAGAGACCCAGTACTTC.

The J gene is TRBJ2-5, the V gene TRBV28; 7 positions match TRBD2. This CDR3 has 14 amino acids. J lost 5 bases, V lost 3 bases, and 6 bases had no gene match. CDR1 and CDR2 (germline): MDHEN, SYDVKM. CDR3 in amino acids: CASSFSAGEETQYF. As DNA, the CDR3 is TGTGCCAGCAGTTTTTCCGCGGGGGAGGAGACCCAGTACTTC.

The J gene is TRBJ1-1, the V gene TRBV9; 7 positions match TRBD1. Germline V lookup: CDR1 SGDLS, CDR2 YYNGEE. The CDR3 loop spans 14 amino acids. V shed 4 bases, J shed 5 bases, and the junction held 8 bases outside the gene matches. The CDR3 nucleotides read TGTGCCAGCAGCCCACAGGGGCTGGAGACTGAAGCTTTCTTT. Residues: CASSPQGLETEAFF.